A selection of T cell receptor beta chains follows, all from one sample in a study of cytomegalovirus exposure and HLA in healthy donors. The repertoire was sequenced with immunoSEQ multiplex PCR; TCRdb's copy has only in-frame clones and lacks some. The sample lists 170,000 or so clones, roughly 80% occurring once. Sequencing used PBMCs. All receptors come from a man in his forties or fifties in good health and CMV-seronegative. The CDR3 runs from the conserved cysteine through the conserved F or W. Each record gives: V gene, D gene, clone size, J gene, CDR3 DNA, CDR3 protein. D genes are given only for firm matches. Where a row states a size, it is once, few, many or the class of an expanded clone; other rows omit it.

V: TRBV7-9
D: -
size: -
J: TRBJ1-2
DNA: TGTTCCAGCAGCCCGAGCAGCCTCAGGGAGGACTATGGCTACACCTTC
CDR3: CSSSPSSLREDYGYTF

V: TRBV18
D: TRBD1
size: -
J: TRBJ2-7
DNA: TGTGCCAGCTCACCAACGGACAGGGGGGGCTCCTACGAGCAGTACTTC
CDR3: CASSPTDRGGSYEQYF

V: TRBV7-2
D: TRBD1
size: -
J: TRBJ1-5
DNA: TGTGCCAGCAGTTCATTTCAGGGGGCTGGGCAGCCCCAGCATTTT
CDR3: CASSSFQGAGQPQHF

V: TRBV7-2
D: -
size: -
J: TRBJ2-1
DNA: TGTGCCAGCAGCTTAGGGGGAGAGCGGACGGAGTTCTTC
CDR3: CASSLGGERTEFF

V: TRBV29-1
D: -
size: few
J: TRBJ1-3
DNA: TGCAGCGTTGACGCCCACAGGGACAAAGGATCTGGAAACACCATATATTTT
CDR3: CSVDAHRDKGSGNTIYF

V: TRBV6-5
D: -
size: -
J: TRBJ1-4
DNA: TGTGCCAGCAGGGGGAATAACAGGGAAAAACTGTTTTTT
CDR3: CASRGNNREKLFF

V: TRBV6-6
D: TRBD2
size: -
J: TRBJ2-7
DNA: TGTGCCAGCAGTTACGGCCAGCGGGGGGACTACGAGCAGTACTTC
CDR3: CASSYGQRGDYEQYF

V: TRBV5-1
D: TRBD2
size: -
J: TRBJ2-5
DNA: TGCGCCAGCAGCTTGGGCGGGGGGCCGCCTGGGGCCCAGTACTTC
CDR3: CASSLGGGPPGAQYF

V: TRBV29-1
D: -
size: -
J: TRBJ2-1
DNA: TGCAGCGCTAGATCGGGTTCCCCCTACAATGAGCAGTTCTTC
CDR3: CSARSGSPYNEQFF

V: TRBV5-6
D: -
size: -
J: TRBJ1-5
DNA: TGTGCCAGCAGCTTGGGCAGATATAGCAATCAGCCCCAGCATTTT
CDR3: CASSLGRYSNQPQHF

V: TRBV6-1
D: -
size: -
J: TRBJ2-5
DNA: TGTGCCAGCAGACTCTGGGGGGAGCAAGAGACCCAGTACTTC
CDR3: CASRLWGEQETQYF

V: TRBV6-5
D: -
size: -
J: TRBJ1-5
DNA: TGTGCCAGCAAGGGGACTTTGAATCAGCCCCAGCATTTT
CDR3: CASKGTLNQPQHF

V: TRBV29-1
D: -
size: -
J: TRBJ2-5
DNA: TGCAGCGTTGATGGAGTCCCCTCCACGAGAGAGACCCAGTACTTC
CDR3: CSVDGVPSTRETQYF

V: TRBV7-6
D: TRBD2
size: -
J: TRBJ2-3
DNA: TGTGCCAGCGGGGGAGGGAACCGGTTCACAGATACGCAGTATTTT
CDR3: CASGGGNRFTDTQYF

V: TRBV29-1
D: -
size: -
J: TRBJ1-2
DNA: TGCAGCGTTGAAGTGCGGGGTAACTATGGCTACACCTTC
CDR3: CSVEVRGNYGYTF

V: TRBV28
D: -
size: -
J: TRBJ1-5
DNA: TGTGCCAGCAGGAATGGGGGGGATAGCAATCAGCCCCAGCATTTT
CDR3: CASRNGGDSNQPQHF

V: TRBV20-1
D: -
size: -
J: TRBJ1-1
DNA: TGCAGTGCTAGAGATAGACAGGAAGCTTTCTTT
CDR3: CSARDRQEAFF

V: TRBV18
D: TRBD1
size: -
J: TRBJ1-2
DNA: TGTGCTAGCTCGACAGGGGGCAGGTCTGGCTACACCTTC
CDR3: CASSTGGRSGYTF

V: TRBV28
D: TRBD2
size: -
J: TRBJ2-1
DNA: TGTGCCAGCAGTTTGACTAGCGGGGGATACAATGAGCAGTTCTTC
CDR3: CASSLTSGGYNEQFF

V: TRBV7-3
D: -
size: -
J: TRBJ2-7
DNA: TGTGCCAGCAGCCCCAGCAGCTCGGGCGAGCAGTACTTC
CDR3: CASSPSSSGEQYF

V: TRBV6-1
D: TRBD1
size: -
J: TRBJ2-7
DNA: TGTGCCAGCAGGAGGGGACAGGCCTACGAGCAGTACTTC
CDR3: CASRRGQAYEQYF

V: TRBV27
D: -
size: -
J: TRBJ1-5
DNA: TGTGCCAGCAGTTTACTCGGGGGAGGACAGCCCCAGCATTTT
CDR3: CASSLLGGGQPQHF

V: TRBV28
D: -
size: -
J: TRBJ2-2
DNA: TGTGCCAGCACCCCTTCCATGGGCCTATCGAACACCGGGGAGCTGTTTTTT
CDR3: CASTPSMGLSNTGELFF

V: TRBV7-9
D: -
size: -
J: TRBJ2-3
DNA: TGTGCCAGCAGCTTAGCCCGGGTGAAGGTTGCAGATACGCAGTATTTT
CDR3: CASSLARVKVADTQYF

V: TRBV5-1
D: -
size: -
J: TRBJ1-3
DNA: TGCGCCAGCAGCTTGGTGGCGGATCCTGGAAACACCATATATTTT
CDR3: CASSLVADPGNTIYF

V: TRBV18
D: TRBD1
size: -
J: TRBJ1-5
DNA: TGTGCCAGCTCACCGGGGACAGGGGCCAATCAGCCCCAGCATTTT
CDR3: CASSPGTGANQPQHF

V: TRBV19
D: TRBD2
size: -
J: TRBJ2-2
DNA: TGTGCCAGTAGCCAACTAGCGGGAGGGGTCACCGGGGAGCTGTTTTTT
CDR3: CASSQLAGGVTGELFF

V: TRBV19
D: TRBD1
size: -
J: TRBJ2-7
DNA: TGTGCCAGTAGTAAGCGGACAGGTGGCGACGAGCAGTACTTC
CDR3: CASSKRTGGDEQYF

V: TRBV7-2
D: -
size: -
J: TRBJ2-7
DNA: TGTGCCAGCAGCCACCGGGACAAATACGAGCAGTACTTC
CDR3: CASSHRDKYEQYF

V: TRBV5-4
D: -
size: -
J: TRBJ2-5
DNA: TGTGCCAGCAGCTTGGAAGGGGGAAGGGTAGAGACCCAGTACTTC
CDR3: CASSLEGGRVETQYF

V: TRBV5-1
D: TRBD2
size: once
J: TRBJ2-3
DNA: TGCGCCAGCAGCCCTCAACCCGCCGGGACTAGCACGCATACGCAGTATTTT
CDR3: CASSPQPAGTSTHTQYF

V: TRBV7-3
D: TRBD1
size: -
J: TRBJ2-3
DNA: TGTGCCAGCAGCCTTGGACAGGGGGTCGATACGCAGTATTTT
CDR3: CASSLGQGVDTQYF

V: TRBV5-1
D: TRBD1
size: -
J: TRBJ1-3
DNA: TGCGCCAGCAGGTCCAGGACAGGGGGCCCTCTCTTCTCTGGAAACACCATATATTTT
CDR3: CASRSRTGGPLFSGNTIYF

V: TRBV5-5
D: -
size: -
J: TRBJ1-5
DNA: TGTGCCAGCAGTTCTAATAGCAATCAGCCCCAGCATTTT
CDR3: CASSSNSNQPQHF

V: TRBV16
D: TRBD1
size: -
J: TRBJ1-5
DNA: TGTGCCAGCAGCCAGATGAACACCGGGACAGTAGTCAATCAGCCCCAGCATTTT
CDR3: CASSQMNTGTVVNQPQHF

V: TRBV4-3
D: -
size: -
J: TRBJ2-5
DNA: TGCGCCAGCAGCCTTACCGGGCTAGCGATTGAGACCCAGTACTTC
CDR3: CASSLTGLAIETQYF

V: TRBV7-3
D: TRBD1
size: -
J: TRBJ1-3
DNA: TGTGCCAGCAGTGAGAGGAGGGGGCCTGGAAACACCATATATTTT
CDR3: CASSERRGPGNTIYF

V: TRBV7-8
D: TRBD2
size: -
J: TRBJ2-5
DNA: TGTGCCAGCAGCTTAGGACTAGCGGGGCCGTACCAAGAGACCCAGTACTTC
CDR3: CASSLGLAGPYQETQYF

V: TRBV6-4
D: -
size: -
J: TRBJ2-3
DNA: TGTGCCAGCAGTGACTCTAACACAGATACGCAGTATTTT
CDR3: CASSDSNTDTQYF

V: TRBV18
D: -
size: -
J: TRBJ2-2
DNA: TGTGCCAGCTCACCACCAGCACCCTTGAACAGACCCGGGGAGCTGTTTTTT
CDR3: CASSPPAPLNRPGELFF

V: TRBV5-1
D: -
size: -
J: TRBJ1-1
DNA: TGCGCCAGCAGCCCCGGACAGCTGGGGAACACTGAAGCTTTCTTT
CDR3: CASSPGQLGNTEAFF

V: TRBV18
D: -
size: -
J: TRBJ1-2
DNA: TGTGCCAGCTCACCCCAGGATTACCATGGCTACACCTTC
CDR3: CASSPQDYHGYTF

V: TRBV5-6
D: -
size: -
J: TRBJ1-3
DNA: TGTGCCAGCAGCTTATCACAGGTCGGAAACACCATATATTTT
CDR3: CASSLSQVGNTIYF

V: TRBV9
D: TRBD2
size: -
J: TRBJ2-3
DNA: TGTGCCAGCAGCGTAAGACTAGCGGGGGGGCCTTCCACAGATACGCAGTATTTT
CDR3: CASSVRLAGGPSTDTQYF